Below are 14 T cell receptor beta chains sequenced from a single sample in a study of T-cell memory formation after mild COVID-19. MiXCR was run by TCRdb on the 5' RACE reads, yielding one entry per CDR3 protein. The sample carries about 49,000 distinct CDR3 sequences, 25% to 30% recorded once. Sequencing was performed on PBMCs or a T cell subset sorted from them (not recorded which). The receptors here all came from a man aged 18 to 30 who had mild COVID-19 (a few samples of this study predate the infection). Cell type and time point are not known.

This clonotype has only a few counts. The V gene is TRBV12-3 or TRBV12-4, the J gene TRBJ2-7; D call uncertain. Trimming took off 6 bases at V and 2 bases at J, with 14 bases between the two ends. The CDR3 has 14 amino acids. CDR3 residues: CASSPEGSAYEQYF. In DNA, the CDR3 is TGTGCCAGCAGCCCCGAAGGCAGCGCCTACGAGCAGTACTTC.

This clonotype has a handful of counts. The chain carries TRBV29-1 and TRBJ2-5; no definite D call. Germline CDR1 is SQVTM and CDR2 is ANQGSEA. The germline V and J ends were trimmed by 3 bases and 5 bases, with 4 bases remaining between them. The CDR3 is made up of 10 amino acids. The CDR3 region has the DNA TGCAGCGTTGAGAGGGAGACCCAGTACTTC. Its protein product is CSVERETQYF.

The V and J genes are TRBV6-2 or TRBV6-3 and TRBJ2-5; unclear D gene. The CDR3 covers 16 residues. Germline CDR1 is MNHEY and CDR2 is SVGEGT. Deletions cut 0 bases from V and 5 bases from J, with 16 bases between. In DNA, the CDR3 is TGTGCCAGCAGTTACTCGAAAGTAGGGTCCCAGGAGACCCAGTACTTC. This translates into CASSYSKVGSQETQYF.

This clonotype was observed a few times. The chain joins TRBV4-2 to TRBJ2-5; perhaps TRBD2 as D (5 bases). V was cut by 0 bases and J by 5 bases, with 13 bases left in between. Germline V gene data show CDR1 as LGHNA and CDR2 as YNFKEQ. This CDR3 contains 15 residues. The CDR3 DNA sequence: TGTGCCAGCAGCCAAGATAAAGGACTCAGGGAGACCCAGTACTTC. Translating it yields CASSQDKGLRETQYF.

The chain has TRBV4-2 and TRBJ2-7, with TRBD2 as a possible D gene (6 bases). In germline, CDR1 is LGHNA, CDR2 YNFKEQ. The CDR3 is made up of 11 amino acids. Trimming shortened V by 3 bases and J by 10 bases, and 10 bases separated the two germline ends. Here the CDR3 reads CASSQGLEQYF. The CDR3 region has the DNA TGTGCCAGCAGCCAGGGACTGGAACAGTACTTC.

The rearrangement links TRBV5-1 to TRBJ2-7; D is ambiguous. Germline CDR1 is SGHRS and CDR2 is YFSETQ. This CDR3 comprises 13 residues. V gave up 4 bases and J gave up 4 bases, with 12 bases separating them. DNA for the CDR3: TGCGCCAGCAGCGCCACGCTAGGATACGAGCAGTACTTC. Protein sequence: CASSATLGYEQYF.

By share, this clonotype counts as medium-sized. The CDR3 reads CASSQGTSGSSYEQYF. The DNA for the CDR3 is TGTGCCAGCAGCCAAGGGACTAGCGGGAGCTCCTACGAGCAGTACTTC. The chain employs TRBV7-2 and TRBJ2-7, with 14 nucleotides matching TRBD2. This CDR3 comprises 16 residues. V lost 5 bases to trimming and J lost 0 bases; unmatched junction nucleotides: 3. Germline-derived CDR1 and CDR2 are SGHTA and FQGNSA.

The chain links TRBV11-2 to TRBJ2-1; the D gene is possibly TRBD2 (7 bases). The CDR3 is made up of 17 amino acids. Trimming took 4 bases from V and 3 from J, leaving 19 bases between them. Germline CDR1 is SGHAT and CDR2 is FQNNGV. DNA of the CDR3: TGTGCCAGCAGCTATTTGATTGCCGGGGGGCGCTACAATGAGCAGTTCTTC. Translation: CASSYLIAGGRYNEQFF.

The chain combines TRBV4-3 with TRBJ2-5, with a weak D call TRBD1 (6 bases). The germline V gene encodes CDR1 LGHNA and CDR2 YSLEER. The CDR3 spans 13 residues. Trimming pared 4 bases from V and 3 bases from J, leaving 9 bases between. The CDR3 DNA sequence: TGCGCCAGCAGCCCCTGGACAGAAGAGACCCAGTACTTC. Its protein product is CASSPWTEETQYF.

The chain employs TRBV7-9 and TRBJ2-3; the match to TRBD2 covers 15 bases. This CDR3 spans 15 amino acids. The V gene's germline CDR1 is SEHNR and CDR2 FQNEAQ (reference sequence). V lost 5 bases to trimming and J lost 5 bases; unmatched junction nucleotides: 2. In DNA form, the CDR3 reads TGTGCCAGCAGCAAGGGACTAGCGGGAGGAGATACGCAGTATTTT. As protein: CASSKGLAGGDTQYF.

The chain joins TRBV19 to TRBJ1-2, with TRBD1 as a possible D gene (5 bases). The CDR3 runs 17 residues. Per germline, CDR1 LNHDA and CDR2 SQIVND (reference sequence). Trimming removed 5 bases at V and 6 bases at J, with 25 bases between. In nucleotides, the CDR3 is TGTGCCAGTAGTCCGGGCGCTCGGGGGTATTTTTATGATGGCTACACCTTC. It is translated as CASSPGARGYFYDGYTF.

The rearrangement uses TRBV14 and TRBJ2-2; no firm D call. The CDR3 covers 17 residues. V lost 0 bases, J lost 7 bases, and 18 bases lay in between. Germline-derived CDR1 and CDR2 are SGHDN and FVKESK. CDR3 in amino acids: CASSQDFAPLNRGELFF. CDR3 sequence (DNA): TGTGCCAGCAGCCAAGATTTCGCCCCTTTGAACCGCGGGGAGCTGTTTTTT. The whole variable domain, filled in from reference TRBV14 and TRBJ2-2, reads EAGVTQFPSHSVIEKGQTVTLRCDPISGHDNLYWYRRVMGKEIKFLLHFVKESKQDESGMPNNRFLAERTGGTYSTLKVQPAELEDSGVYFCASSQDFAPLNRGELFFGEGSRLTVL.

This clonotype came up many times. V usage is TRBV7-6 and J usage is TRBJ2-1; D gene ambiguous. With 5 bases removed from V and 3 bases from J, the gap between germline ends came to 8 bases. Germline CDR1 reads SGHVS; CDR2 reads FNYEAQ. There are 13 residues in the CDR3. CDR3: CASSPPDYNEQFF. The CDR3 DNA reads as TGTGCCAGCAGCCCACCAGACTACAATGAGCAGTTCTTC.

This clonotype appeared many times. The rearrangement joins TRBV7-6 to TRBJ1-1; TRBD1 aligns across 8 bases. CDR3 length: 15 residues. V was pared by 1 base and J by 5 bases, with 6 bases of the junction left unmatched. CDR1 SGHVS and CDR2 FNYEAQ come from the germline V gene. The CDR3 DNA follows: TGTGCCAGCAGCTTAGGGACAGGGTTAAAGACTGAAGCTTTCTTT. Translated, it gives CASSLGTGLKTEAFF. Combining the CDR3 with reference TRBV7-6 and TRBJ1-1 gives the whole variable domain GAGVSQSPRYKVTKRGQDVALRCDPISGHVSLYWYRQALGQGPEFLTYFNYEAQQDKSGLPNDRFSAERPEGSISTLTIQRTEQRDSAMYRCASSLGTGLKTEAFFGQGTRLTVV.